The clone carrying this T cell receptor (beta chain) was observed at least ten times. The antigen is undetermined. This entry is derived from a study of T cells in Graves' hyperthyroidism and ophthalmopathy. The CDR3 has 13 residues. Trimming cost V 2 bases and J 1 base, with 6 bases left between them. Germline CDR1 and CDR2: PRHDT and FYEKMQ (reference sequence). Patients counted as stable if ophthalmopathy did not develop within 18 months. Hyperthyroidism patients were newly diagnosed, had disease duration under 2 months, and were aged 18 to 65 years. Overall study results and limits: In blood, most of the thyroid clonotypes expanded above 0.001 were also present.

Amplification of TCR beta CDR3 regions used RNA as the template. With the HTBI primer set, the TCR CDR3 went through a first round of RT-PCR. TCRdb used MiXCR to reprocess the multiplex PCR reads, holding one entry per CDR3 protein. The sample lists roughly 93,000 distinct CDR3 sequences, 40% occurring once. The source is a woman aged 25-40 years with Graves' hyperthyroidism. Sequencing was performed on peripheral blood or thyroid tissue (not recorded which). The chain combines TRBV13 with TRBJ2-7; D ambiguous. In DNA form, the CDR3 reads TGTGCCAGCAGCTTAAGGGATTCCTACGAGCAGTACTTC. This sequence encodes CASSLRDSYEQYF.